This TCR beta chain was captured by sequencing in a study of regulatory T cells in long-lasting Graves disease (dated by TCRdb to 2020 to 2023). Turning to the overall study: Persistent Graves' disease was defined as antithyroid drug treatment for over 5 years with persistently positive TSH receptor autoantibodies. Peripheral blood TCR sequencing and RNA sequencing compared persistent Graves' disease patients with newly diagnosed Graves' disease patients. The study was conducted in China and was registered as a clinical trial. A total of roughly 35 samples underwent TCR sequencing: about 13 from persistent and roughly 20 from newly diagnosed Graves' disease patients. On average, persistent Graves' disease patients in the clinical cohort had been on antithyroid drugs for approximately ten years.

Taken from the germline V gene, the CDR1 and CDR2 loops are SGHTS and YDEGEE. Trimmed from V: 7 bases; trimmed from J: 0 bases; junction bases lacking a gene match: 4. The CDR3, from cysteine to phenylalanine, totals 15 residues. The only DNA kept is the CDR3, 45 bases in frame from the first base. Per the publication, the time point label means: persistent/refractory GD, antithyroid drugs over 5 years with positive TRAb. For both TCR sequencing and RNA sequencing, RNA was extracted from PBMCs using TRIzol. The diagnosis of Graves' disease followed American Thyroid Association guidelines. The patients came from an endocrinology department in Xi'an, China. Each patient gave approximately 10 milliliters of peripheral blood, collected in an EDTA anticoagulant tube. PBMCs were isolated by Ficoll Paque Plus density gradient separation without further T cell sorting. RNA quality was checked with an Agilent 2100 Bioanalyzer and agarose gel, and concentration with a NanoDrop 2000.

Libraries came from multiplex PCR. The sequencer was an Illumina HiSeq 4000. iRepertoire HTBI primers and Arm-PCR amplification of CDR3 regions were used to construct TCR beta libraries. Before sequencing, the PCR products went through gel purification. Under the source paper's analysis protocol: Gene usage analysis of CDR3 amino acid clonotypes used the 60 to 80 TRBV and 12 to 15 TRBJ segments found across samples. Filtered high-quality paired reads were merged into contigs using COPE and FqMerger. Contigs were aligned with BLAST to IMGT TRBV, TRBD and TRBJ reference genes, and CDR3 was defined per IMGT. Clonotypes above 0.1% frequency were classified as highly expanded clones. Shannon entropy served as the measure of repertoire diversity, while the Gini coefficient captured V-J evenness. Public clonotypes were defined as clonotypes shared by more than one individual. TCRdb cleaned the public reads at Q25 with fastp, built clones with MiXCR and kept in-frame beta chains. Rows matching on CDR3 protein sequence are summarized as one entry with the most common DNA and genes. These V and J calls derive from TCRdb rather than the authors' analysis. The table for this sample lists around 430,000 distinct CDR3 sequences; under 25% of them were counted only once. Of the sample, 10% to 15% falls within the top ten clones.

Concerning this clonotype: Its cognate antigen has yet to be identified. Per-base qualities were not stored, and no clone one base away is much larger.

Results and caveats for the whole study, not just this receptor: Persistent Graves' disease patients showed lower TCR Shannon entropy and fewer highly expanded clones than newly diagnosed patients, suggesting clonal expansion. The authors acknowledged the small sample size as a limitation that may reduce accuracy. A larger number of public clonotypes was shared among persistent patients (approximately 2,600) than among newly diagnosed patients (about 990). Only the TCR beta chain was sequenced and analyzed. Preferential use of TRBV28, TRBJ1-2 and TRBJ2-5 was observed in persistent disease, whereas TRBV20-1 and TRBJ2-1 were favored in newly diagnosed disease. The study examined only peripheral blood because the primary lesion, thyroid tissue, could not be accessed.

The clonotype was recovered from a female donor with Graves disease. This receptor chain uses TRBV5-8 and TRBJ2-3; 11 central bases correspond to TRBD2. This specimen consisted of peripheral blood mononuclear cells (PBMCs), obtained when the disease was refractory, from a patient treated with antithyroid drugs. The DNA sequence is given as TGTGCCAGCGATATAGCGGGGGGGAGCACAGATACGCAGTATTTT. Its protein is CASDIAGGSTDTQYF. With the rest looked up from the reference TRBV5-8 and TRBJ2-3 genes rather than sequenced, the full variable domain is EAGVTQSPTHLIKTRGQQATLRCSPISGHTSVYWYQQALGLGLQFLLWYDEGEERNRGNFPPRFSGRQFPNYSSELNVNALELEDSALYLCASDIAGGSTDTQYFGPGTRLTVL.